The present T cell receptor (beta chain) was sequenced within a study of T-cell reconstitution after alpha-beta-depleted transplantation in children. It was with unique molecular identifiers that the TCRbeta library was prepared. Using its own MiXCR run on the PCR reads, TCRdb lists one record per CDR3 protein. The sample records more than 100,000 distinct CDR3 sequences, about 23% being singletons. In germline, CDR1 is SGHKS, CDR2 YYEKEE (reference sequence). This CDR3 is built from 17 residues. V lost 0 bases and J 4 bases, leaving 19 bases between the germline ends. This sample comprised PBMCs, mostly from graft donor cells, obtained 180 days after TCRalphabeta/CD19-depleted stem cell transplant. This TCR was sampled from a male patient under 10 years old who had a stem cell transplant for chronic granulomatous disease, so the T cells may come from the graft donor. The V call is TRBV5-5, the J call TRBJ1-1; D gene unclear. This CDR3 is CASSLVPGSPRATEAFF. CDR3 DNA sequence: TGTGCCAGCAGCTTGGTTCCGGGCAGCCCTAGGGCCACTGAAGCTTTCTTT.